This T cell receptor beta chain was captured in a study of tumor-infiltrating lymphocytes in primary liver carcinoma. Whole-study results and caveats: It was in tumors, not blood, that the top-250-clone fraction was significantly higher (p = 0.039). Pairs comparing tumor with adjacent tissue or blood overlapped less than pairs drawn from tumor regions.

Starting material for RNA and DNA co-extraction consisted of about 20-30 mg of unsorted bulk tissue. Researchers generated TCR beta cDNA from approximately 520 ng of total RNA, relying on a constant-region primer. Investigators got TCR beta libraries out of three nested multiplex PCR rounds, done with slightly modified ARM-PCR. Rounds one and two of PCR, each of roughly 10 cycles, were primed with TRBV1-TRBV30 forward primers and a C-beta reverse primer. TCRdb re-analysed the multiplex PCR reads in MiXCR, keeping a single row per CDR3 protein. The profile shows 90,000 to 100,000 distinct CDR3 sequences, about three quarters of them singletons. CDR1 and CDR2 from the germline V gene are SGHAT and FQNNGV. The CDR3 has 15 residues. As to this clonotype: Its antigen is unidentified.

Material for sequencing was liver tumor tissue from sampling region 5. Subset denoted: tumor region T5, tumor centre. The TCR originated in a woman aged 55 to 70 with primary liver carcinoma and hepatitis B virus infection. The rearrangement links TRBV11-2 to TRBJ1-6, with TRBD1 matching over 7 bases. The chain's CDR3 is CASRTEGANNLPLHF. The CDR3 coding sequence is TGTGCTAGCCGGACTGAGGGGGCGAATAACTTACCCCTCCACTTT.